This T cell receptor (beta chain) was obtained from a study of T cells after yellow fever vaccination (dated by TCRdb to about 2019). With regard to the full study: The SMART-Seq v4 Ultra Low Input RNA kit was used to prepare libraries from fractions with low cell numbers. To follow T-cell clones before and after primary and booster YFV17D yellow fever vaccination, bulk TCR alpha and beta repertoires were sequenced over time. Two healthy male donors made up the cohort, one aged 18 to 30 years and the other aged 30 to 40 years. Blood was drawn at multiple timepoints before and after primary and secondary immunization, with bulk PBMC replicates and cell subsets isolated.

TCR cDNA was synthesized by 5'RACE template switching, through which a universal primer site and unique molecular identifiers were introduced. Priming of cDNA synthesis was performed from both the TCR alpha and TCR beta constant segments. Library amplification involved two PCR steps, and the second step added sample barcodes and sequencing adapters. Sequencing of libraries was performed on Illumina HiSeq 2500 (2x100 bp) or NovaSeq (2x150 bp). The original pipeline was this. Demultiplexing of reads and collapsing into UMI consensus sequences were performed with MIGEC, and V(D)J alignment was carried out with MiXCR. Vaccine-responding clonotypes were identified with edgeR using replicate PBMC samples, with FDR below 0.01 and a log2 fold change above 5 up to day 15 being required. Each bulk clonotype received a CD4 or CD8 identity based on whether the sequenced CD4 or CD8 repertoire contained that clonotype at higher abundance. TCRdb's own reprocessing of the public reads used fastp at Q25 and MiXCR and kept productive beta chains. Rows with a matching CDR3 protein are joined into one entry that keeps the most common DNA and genes. V and J calls and clone size were set by TCRdb, not the authors. This sample lists approximately 70,000 distinct CDR3 sequences; over 6.5% were detected once. The ten most abundant clones make up about 40% of the sample.

Reading the label with the study, this specimen's treatment or condition is: live attenuated yellow fever vaccine strain. PBMCs were isolated from peripheral blood using a standard Ficoll-Paque protocol. Dynabeads CD4 and CD8 positive selection kits were used to isolate the CD4 and CD8 T-cell fractions. TriZol was used to extract RNA from bulk PBMCs, CD4 and CD8 fractions, and dextramer-positive and dextramer-negative fractions. Between the V and J ends, shortened by 0 bases and 4 bases respectively, the junction contains 12 bases. According to the germline V gene (reference sequence), CDR1 reads SEHNR and CDR2 reads FQNEAQ. Counted from cysteine to phenylalanine, this CDR3 has 15 amino acids. Only the CDR3 portion is preserved as DNA: 45 bases, with reading frame beginning at the first base. Study-wide conclusions, independent of this receptor: The secondary T-cell response was weaker than the primary response but faster, peaking on day 5 instead of day 15. A small share of clonotypes occurred in both CD4 and CD8 compartments, likely arising from convergent recombination. Because abundant contaminating clonotypes from the bulk population could be contained in FACS-sorted repertoires, computational filtering was required. After the booster, most of the clones that had expanded following primary vaccination were detected again (just under 97% of CD4 and around 90% of CD8), which suggests that memory was broadly maintained. Because the study included only two donors, the extent to which the findings can be generalized is limited.

This clonotype was counted ten times or more. Its antigen is not yet known. Base qualities are not at hand, and no much larger clone is one base apart. This receptor chain uses TRBV7-9 and TRBJ1-1, with a weak D call of TRBD1 (6 bases match). The source of this sequence is a man younger than 35 who received the YFV17D yellow fever vaccine. The source material was CD8+ T cells sorted from PBMCs, sampled around 45 days after the first yellow fever vaccination. The DNA sequence is given as TGTGCCAGCAGCTTAGCGCAGGGGTCAGTCACTGAAGCTTTCTTT. Its protein reads: CASSLAQGSVTEAFF.